This entry is about one TCR beta chain. What it binds is not known. Whole-study results and caveats: Tumor Tregs overlapped most with tumor, then blood, naive CD4+ cells. Larger-cohort validation covered only one TCR beta V-J rearrangement.

Constant-region reverse primers amplified full-length variable regions, followed by semi-nested Nested Universal Primer A PCR. Using its own MiXCR run on the 5' RACE reads, TCRdb lists one record per CDR3 protein. The sample records around 4,800 distinct CDR3 sequences, about two thirds being singletons. The TCR was taken from a female donor with breast cancer. The sample taken for sequencing was naive CD4+ T cells sorted from blood. Subset noted: naive CD4+ T cells, CD4+CD45RA+CD25-.

CDR3 sequence (DNA): TGTGCCAGCAGTCACAAAGGATGGAGTTCCGGAAACACCATATATTTT. Translated: CASSHKGWSSGNTIYF. This chain links TRBV6-5 with TRBJ1-3; D not resolved. The CDR3 extends over 16 amino acids. With 5 bases removed from V and 4 bases from J, the gap between germline ends came to 18 bases. Germline V gene sequence: CDR1 MNHEY, CDR2 SVGAGI.